A single sample gave rise to the 24 T cell receptor beta chains below, sequenced in a study of blood T cell repertoires in COVID-19. The repertoire was sequenced with immunoSEQ multiplex PCR; TCRdb's copy has only in-frame clones and lacks some. The data show tens of thousands of clones, with less than 90% seen just once and around 17% held by the top ten. Sequenced sample: peripheral blood. These receptors came from a woman in her sixties with active COVID-19.

The genes are TRBV19 and TRBJ1-1, with D perhaps matching TRBD1 (6 bases). CDR3 length equals 16 residues. V lost 1 base and J lost 1, with 13 bases in between. Germline V gene sequence: CDR1 LNHDA, CDR2 SQIVND (reference sequence). The CDR3 DNA follows: TGTGCCAGTAGTATAGTTTTCCTGGGACAGAACACTGAAGCTTTCTTT. As protein: CASSIVFLGQNTEAFF.

V and J are TRBV11-2 and TRBJ1-6, with D possibly being TRBD1 (5 bases). Germline V gene data show CDR1 as SGHAT and CDR2 as FQNNGV. The CDR3 contains 14 residues. Trimming took off 5 bases at V and 9 bases at J, with 14 bases between the two ends. The CDR3 DNA follows: TGTGCCAGCAGCCCGGGGGATACGGCTTCACCCCTCCACTTT. Translating it yields CASSPGDTASPLHF.

This sequence joins TRBV11-2 and TRBJ2-1; 9 nucleotides match TRBD2. This CDR3 contains 16 residues. V dropped 1 base and J dropped 8; count of bases not matched to a gene: 9. Germline V gene sequence: CDR1 SGHAT, CDR2 FQNNGV. The CDR3 spells CASSLVSAGGVDEQFF. In nucleotides, the CDR3 is TGTGCCAGCAGCTTAGTCTCGGCGGGGGGGGTCGATGAGCAGTTCTTC.

The chain uses TRBV4-2 and TRBJ2-1, with D perhaps TRBD1 (6 bases). V dropped 1 base and J dropped 0 bases, with 10 bases sitting between them. From germline, CDR1 is LGHNA and CDR2 YNFKEQ. The CDR3 sequence is 16 residues long. CDR3 sequence: CASSQVGTTSYNEQFF. CDR3 bases: TGTGCCAGCAGCCAAGTCGGGACAACCTCCTACAATGAGCAGTTCTTC.

This clone was counted a single time. The chain employs TRBV14 and TRBJ2-5; TRBD1 matches 8 bases. The CDR3 has 15 residues. CDR1 and CDR2 from the germline V gene are SGHDN and FVKESK. The V and J ends lost 4 bases and 4 bases, in that order; junction bases with no gene match: 8. The CDR3 DNA follows: TGTGCCAGCAGCCGAGGACAGGGAAGGGGAGAGACCCAGTACTTC. This encodes CASSRGQGRGETQYF.

This clone was found once. This chain links TRBV7-2 with TRBJ2-1; 7 bases agree with TRBD1. CDR1 is SGHTA, CDR2 FQGNSA, per germline. CDR3 length: 12 residues. The trim removed 1 base at V and 13 bases at J, leaving 4 bases unmatched. This CDR3 reads CASSLGTGIQFF. The CDR3, as DNA: TGTGCCAGCAGCTTAGGGACAGGAATTCAGTTCTTC. Complete variable domain (other parts from reference TRBV7-2 and TRBJ2-1): GAGVSQSPSNKVTEKGKDVELRCDPISGHTALYWYRQSLGQGLEFLIYFQGNSAPDKSGLPSDRFSAERTGGSVSTLTIQRTQQEDSAVYLCASSLGTGIQFFGPGTRLTVL.

The rearrangement uses TRBV20-1 and TRBJ2-3, with 8 bases that match TRBD2. Germline CDR1 is DFQATT and CDR2 is SNEGSKA (reference sequence). V lost 3 bases, J lost 4 bases, and 9 bases stayed unmatched. The CDR3 extends over 15 amino acids. The CDR3 sequence: CSASKPGLEADTQYF. For the CDR3, the DNA is TGCAGTGCTAGTAAACCGGGACTAGAAGCAGATACGCAGTATTTT.

The chain employs TRBV7-8 and TRBJ2-1; weak D call: TRBD2 (5 bases). The CDR3 contains 15 residues. V was trimmed by 1 base and J by 10 bases, leaving 17 bases between them. CDR1 is SGHVS and CDR2 is FQNEAQ in the germline V gene. CDR3 loop: CASSLGAGLGAEQFF. DNA of the CDR3: TGTGCCAGCAGCTTAGGGGCGGGCCTTGGTGCCGAGCAGTTCTTC.

This clone was counted only a few times. In DNA, the CDR3 is TGTGCCATCAGTGAAGGGACAAGGAGGAACCCAGATACGCAGTATTTT. Its protein is CAISEGTRRNPDTQYF. V and J are TRBV10-3 and TRBJ2-3; TRBD1 might be the D (6 bases). V was shortened by 3 bases and J by 4 bases, with 17 bases between the two germline ends. Germline V gene lookup returns CDR1 ENHRY and CDR2 SYGVKD. This CDR3 is built from 16 residues.

The V gene is TRBV4-1, the J gene TRBJ2-1; D not certain. The CDR3 covers 16 residues. Trimming stripped 3 bases from V and 2 bases from J, with 14 bases between. Germline V CDR1 and CDR2: MGHRA, YSYEKL. The CDR3 coding sequence is TGCGCCAGCAGCCAGAGCGCACGATCCGCCTACAATGAGCAGTTCTTC. Translation gives CASSQSARSAYNEQFF.

The V and J genes are TRBV9 and TRBJ2-7; 15 nucleotides line up with TRBD2. Germline V gives CDR1 SGDLS, CDR2 YYNGEE. Trimming at V came to 4 bases and at J to 4 bases, leaving 18 bases not matched to a gene. The CDR3 consists of 20 residues. In nucleotides, the CDR3 is TGTGCCAGCAGCCCGGGGGCCGGGACTAGCGGGAGGATCGATCGTTACGAGCAGTACTTC. Translating it yields CASSPGAGTSGRIDRYEQYF.

In its sample, this clone was seen a few times. The chain joins TRBV5-5 to TRBJ2-7, with 10 bases that match TRBD1. With 2 bases clipped from V and 2 bases from J, the junction kept 16 bases outside the gene matches. Germline V gene data show CDR1 as SGHKS and CDR2 as YYEKEE (reference sequence). This CDR3 contains 19 residues. This chain's CDR3 is CASSFKFGDRGPNTYEQYF. For the CDR3, the DNA is TGTGCCAGCAGCTTCAAATTTGGGGACAGGGGCCCCAATACCTACGAGCAGTACTTC.

This chain joins TRBV27 and TRBJ1-1, with D hard to call. V was pared by 5 bases and J by 4 bases, with 14 bases between. Germline V CDR1 and CDR2: MNHEY, SMNVEV (reference sequence). This CDR3 has 14 amino acids. CDR3: CASSTRTGGTEAFF. Written as DNA, the CDR3 is TGTGCCAGCAGTACCCGGACGGGAGGCACTGAAGCTTTCTTT.

The genes are TRBV25-1 and TRBJ2-1; 7 bases are a match to TRBD2. The CDR3 covers 14 residues. The V and J ends lost 9 bases and 9 bases, in that order; junction bases with no gene match: 14. CDR1 is MGHDK and CDR2 is SYGVNS in the germline V gene. The CDR3: CARFSGPYGSEQFF. The CDR3 region has the DNA TGTGCCAGATTTAGCGGGCCTTACGGAAGTGAGCAGTTCTTC.

The chain combines TRBV18 with TRBJ2-7, with a possible D match to TRBD2 (6 bases). Germline CDR1 KGHSH, CDR2 LQKENI. The germline V and J ends were trimmed by 5 bases and 2 bases, with 13 bases remaining between them. The CDR3 is 14 residues long. The CDR3 nucleotides are TGTGCCAGCTCAGGGGGGTCAGGACCCTACGAGCAGTACTTC. This translates into CASSGGSGPYEQYF.

The V call is TRBV12-3 or TRBV12-4, the J call TRBJ2-1; TRBD2 aligns across 8 bases. J lost 12 bases, V lost 7 bases, and 8 bases had no gene match. The CDR3 totals 12 residues. This chain's CDR3 is CASMGGGLAQFF. As DNA, the CDR3 is TGTGCCAGCATGGGCGGGGGGCTAGCGCAGTTCTTC.

The chain employs TRBV2 and TRBJ2-3; no definite D call. The CDR3 consists of 15 residues. Per the germline V gene, CDR1 is SNHLY and CDR2 is FYNNEI. Trimming took off 3 bases at V and 1 base at J, with 11 bases between the two ends. For the CDR3, the DNA is TGTGCCAGCAGTGATTTGGGCCATGGCACAGATACGCAGTATTTT. Encoded protein: CASSDLGHGTDTQYF.

This chain uses TRBV3-1 (or the pseudogene TRBV3-2) with TRBJ2-5, with 7 bases identical to TRBD2. Germline V lookup: CDR1 LGHDT, CDR2 YNNKEL (reference sequence). V shed 5 bases and J 7 bases; nucleotides not matched to a gene: 7. The CDR3 spans 13 residues. CDR3 DNA: TGTGCCAGCAGCGATTCAGGGAGGGGGACCCAGTACTTC. Protein product: CASSDSGRGTQYF.

The V and J genes are TRBV20-1 and TRBJ2-3; D not resolved. Trimming removed 6 bases from V and 7 bases from J, with 11 bases in between. Germline CDR1 is DFQATT and CDR2 is SNEGSKA (reference sequence). The CDR3 totals 11 residues. DNA of the CDR3: TGCAGTGCCATAGATAGATATACGCAGTATTTT. The encoded protein is CSAIDRYTQYF.

This clone was recorded only once. The chain uses TRBV11-2 and TRBJ2-1, with 8 bases identical to TRBD2. Germline trimming cut 6 bases from V and 1 base from J; bases unmatched to any gene: 14. CDR3 length: 18 residues. The germline V gene encodes CDR1 SGHAT and CDR2 FQNNGV. CDR3 in amino acids: CASSHRPSGLGSYNEQFF. The CDR3 nucleotides read TGTGCCAGCAGTCACCGCCCTAGCGGGCTTGGGTCCTACAATGAGCAGTTCTTC.

The rearrangement uses TRBV3-1 (or the pseudogene TRBV3-2) and TRBJ2-3, with 8 bases matching TRBD2. The CDR3 is 16 amino acids. Losses at the gene ends were 4 bases for V and 0 bases for J; bases not matched to a gene: 6. Germline V gives CDR1 LGHDT, CDR2 YNNKEL (reference sequence). CDR3: CASSRGQRGSTDTQYF. The CDR3 region has the DNA TGTGCCAGCAGCCGGGGTCAGCGGGGGAGCACAGATACGCAGTATTTT.

This clone was seen only a few times. The gene calls are TRBV3-1 (or the pseudogene TRBV3-2) and TRBJ1-2; TRBD1 matches 7 bases. V dropped 1 base and J dropped 1; count of bases not matched to a gene: 6. The germline V gene encodes CDR1 LGHDT and CDR2 YNNKEL (reference sequence). CDR3 length equals 16 residues. CDR3 loop: CASSQGQGEYNYGYTF. The CDR3 DNA sequence: TGTGCCAGCAGCCAAGGGCAGGGGGAATATAACTATGGCTACACCTTC.

The rearrangement links TRBV28 to TRBJ2-7; TRBD2 aligns across 7 bases. Germline CDR1 MDHEN, CDR2 SYDVKM. V trimming: 6 bases; J trimming: 6 bases; junction bases outside the gene matches: 8. This CDR3 is 13 amino acids long. The CDR3: CASRLGWGGEQYF. The CDR3 coding sequence is TGTGCCAGCAGGCTCGGCTGGGGGGGCGAGCAGTACTTC. Based on the CDR3 plus reference TRBV28 and TRBJ2-7, the full variable domain is DVKVTQSSRYLVKRTGEKVFLECVQDMDHENMFWYRQDPGLGLRLIYFSYDVKMKEKGDIPEGYSVSREKKERFSLILESASTNQTSMYLCASRLGWGGEQYFGPGTRLTVT.

The gene calls are TRBV11-3 and TRBJ1-5; 7 bases map to TRBD1. This CDR3 is built from 13 residues. Germline values: CDR1 SGHNT, CDR2 YENEEA. Trimming cost V 5 bases and J 7 bases; bases outside gene matches: 5. CDR3: CASSHGTAQPQHF. The CDR3 bases are TGTGCCAGCAGCCACGGGACAGCACAGCCCCAGCATTTT.